These 29 T cell receptor beta chains share one sample of origin, sequenced in a study of OX40 agonist ivuxolimab in advanced cancers. The table came from immunoSEQ multiplex PCR; TCRdb's copy has only in-frame clones and leaves some out. This table holds 72,000 or so clones, around 88% found once. The sequencing used CD4+ or CD8+ T cells sorted from blood, collected in a trial of the OX40 agonist ivuxolimab. These receptor sequences come from an adult with an advanced solid tumor such as melanoma, head and neck, liver or kidney cancer.

The chain joins TRBV4-1 to TRBJ2-2, with 10 nucleotides matching TRBD2. The trim removed 0 bases at V and 8 bases at J, leaving 18 bases unmatched. This CDR3 comprises 20 residues. CDR1 MGHRA and CDR2 YSYEKL come from the germline V gene. The CDR3, as DNA: TGCGCCAGCAGCCAAGATGGATTCTCTCCGGCTAGCGGGGGTAGAGGGGAGCTGTTTTTT. This sequence encodes CASSQDGFSPASGGRGELFF.

In this sample, this clone turned up once. This rearrangement joins TRBV7-2 to TRBJ2-4; 9 bases fit TRBD1. The CDR3 length is 14 residues. V shed 1 base, J shed 8 bases, and the junction held 3 bases outside the gene matches. The germline V gene encodes CDR1 SGHTA and CDR2 FQGNSA. The CDR3 is CASSLVQGADIQYF. CDR3 in DNA: TGTGCCAGCAGCTTAGTACAGGGGGCAGACATTCAGTACTTC.

The rearrangement joins TRBV27 to TRBJ1-5, with D possibly being TRBD1 (5 bases). The germline V gene has CDR1 MNHEY and CDR2 SMNVEV (reference sequence). Trimming cost V 2 bases and J 0 bases, with 17 bases left between them. CDR3 length: 18 residues. CDR3 in amino acids: CASSLEFRGRASNQPQHF. The DNA of the CDR3 is TGTGCCAGCAGTTTAGAATTTCGGGGACGGGCTAGCAATCAGCCCCAGCATTTT.

The V and J genes are TRBV7-2 and TRBJ2-3, with D hard to call. Looked up from germline, CDR1 is SGHTA and CDR2 is FQGNSA. V dropped 3 bases and J dropped 4 bases, with 8 bases sitting between them. The length of the CDR3 is 13 residues. CDR3 coding DNA: TGTGCCAGCAGCTTGAAGGGTGCAGATACGCAGTATTTT. Protein: CASSLKGADTQYF.

To note about this clone: The junction does not match germline at one end; this may be a read error. The chain has TRBV30 and TRBJ1-2, with TRBD1 as a possible D gene (5 bases). The V gene's germline CDR1 is GTSNPN and CDR2 SVGIG (reference sequence). The length of the CDR3 is 16 residues. The CDR3 bases are TGTGCCTGGGCGCCCCGGCTTGGAGGGGCTAAGTATGGCTACACCTTC. It codes for CAWAPRLGGAKYGYTF. The variable domain in full, with the rest retrieved from reference TRBV30 and TRBJ1-2, is SQTIHQWPATLVQPVGSPLSLECTVEGTSNPNLYWYRQAAGRGLQLLFYSVGIGQISSEVPQNLSASRPQDRQFILSSKKLLLSDSGFYLCAWAPRLGGAKYGYTFGSGTRLTVV.

The count of this clone is one. The J gene is TRBJ2-7, the V gene TRBV5-4, with TRBD1 matching over 9 bases. V lost 4 bases and J lost 3; bases outside the gene matches: 14. The CDR3 sequence is 17 residues long. Germline lookup yields CDR1 SGHNT and CDR2 YYREEE (reference sequence). The CDR3 sequence is CASSPPGQGIGGYEQYF. CDR3 coding DNA: TGTGCCAGCAGCCCTCCGGGACAGGGAATAGGAGGCTACGAGCAGTACTTC.

The chain has TRBV29-1 and TRBJ1-2; TRBD1 matches 7 bases. This CDR3 comprises 14 residues. The V gene's germline CDR1 is SQVTM and CDR2 ANQGSEA. The junction had 14 bases not matched to a gene; V was cut back by 6 bases and J by 7 bases. The CDR3 bases are TGCAGCGTCTCGACAGGGAACCGGGGGGGTGGCTACACCTTC. It is translated as CSVSTGNRGGGYTF.

This chain uses TRBV5-8 with TRBJ2-4, with D perhaps matching TRBD1 (5 bases). The CDR3 spans 14 residues. With 0 bases removed from V and 3 bases from J, the gap between germline ends came to 7 bases. The germline V gene has CDR1 SGHTS and CDR2 YDEGEE. The CDR3 reads CASSLATVKNIQYF. For the CDR3, the DNA is TGTGCCAGCAGCTTGGCGACAGTCAAAAACATTCAGTACTTC.

The CDR3, as DNA: TGCGCCAGCAGCCAAGAAGGACAGGCAAATGAGCAGTTCTTC. Amino acids: CASSQEGQANEQFF. The chain couples TRBV4-1 to TRBJ2-1, with 7 positions matching TRBD1. CDR1 and CDR2 from the germline V gene are MGHRA and YSYEKL. Germline trimming cut 0 bases from V and 7 bases from J; bases unmatched to any gene: 3. There are 14 residues in the CDR3.

The rearrangement links TRBV7-3 to TRBJ2-1, with D unclear. The V end lost 3 bases, the J end lost 6 bases, and 3 bases lay between the germline ends. Per germline, CDR1 SGHTA and CDR2 FQGTGA. This CDR3 spans 11 amino acids. The CDR3 DNA follows: TGTGCCAGCAGCTTGATCAATGAGCAGTTCTTC. Its translation: CASSLINEQFF.

The chain couples TRBV23-1 to TRBJ1-2; D not certain. TRBV23-1 is known as an ORF, though its function is uncertain. The V gene lost 0 bases and the J gene lost 4 bases, with 12 bases spanning the gap. This CDR3 has 15 residues. This chain's CDR3 is CASSQSGRISYGYTF. CDR3 DNA: TGCGCCAGCAGTCAATCGGGCCGAATAAGCTATGGCTACACCTTC.

The chain has TRBV4-1 and TRBJ1-2; TRBD1 agrees at 9 bases. CDR1 is MGHRA, CDR2 YSYEKL, per germline. J lost 4 bases, V lost 5 bases, and 8 bases had no gene match. The CDR3 runs to 15 residues. CDR3 nucleotide sequence: TGCGCCAGCAGCTGGGACAGGGAACGCCGCTATGGCTACACCTTC. It translates to CASSWDRERRYGYTF.

This chain links TRBV7-2 with TRBJ2-7; a possible D gene is TRBD2 (5 bases). Trimming stripped 5 bases from V and 0 bases from J, with 20 bases between. Germline V gene data show CDR1 as SGHTA and CDR2 as FQGNSA. The CDR3 covers 17 residues. Written as DNA, the CDR3 is TGTGCCAGCAGCCCCCGGGCGGGTGCACAGACCTCCTACGAGCAGTACTTC. This codes for CASSPRAGAQTSYEQYF. Filled out from reference TRBV7-2 and TRBJ2-7, the complete variable domain reads GAGVSQSPSNKVTEKGKDVELRCDPISGHTALYWYRQSLGQGLEFLIYFQGNSAPDKSGLPSDRFSAERTGGSVSTLTIQRTQQEDSAVYLCASSPRAGAQTSYEQYFGPGTRLTVT.

The gene calls are TRBV7-9 and TRBJ1-1, with no clear D. From germline, CDR1 is SEHNR and CDR2 FQNEAQ (reference sequence). Between the trimmed V and J ends, which lost 2 bases and 5 bases, there was a span of 6 bases. The CDR3 contains 12 residues. CDR3 DNA: TGTGCCAGCAGCTTATATGTAACTGAAGCTTTCTTT. This translates into CASSLYVTEAFF.

This clone was seen a handful of times. The chain uses TRBV18 and TRBJ2-5; D is unresolved. CDR3 length: 10 amino acids. V was clipped by 5 bases and J by 7 bases, with 5 bases between them. Per the germline V gene, CDR1 is KGHSH and CDR2 is LQKENI. CDR3 DNA: TGTGCCAGCTCAGTTACGACCCAGTACTTC. The encoded protein is CASSVTTQYF.

This sequence joins TRBV6-1 and TRBJ2-5; D unclear. V was cut by 6 bases and J by 5 bases, with 19 bases left in between. This CDR3 has 15 amino acids. The V gene's germline CDR1 is MNHNS and CDR2 SASEGT. The DNA for the CDR3 is TGTGCCAGCAGGTTGACCCCCTGGGTGATGGAGACCCAGTACTTC. Its translation: CASRLTPWVMETQYF.

The rearrangement links TRBV18 to TRBJ1-4; 9 nucleotides agree with TRBD1. V shed 5 bases, J shed 7 bases, and the junction held 14 bases outside the gene matches. From germline, CDR1 is KGHSH and CDR2 LQKENI. The CDR3 has 17 amino acids. The CDR3: CASSYSILQGASEKLFF. The DNA for the CDR3 is TGTGCCAGCTCATACTCGATATTACAGGGGGCTTCTGAAAAACTGTTTTTT.

This chain joins TRBV7-2 and TRBJ1-1; D unclear. The V end lost 3 bases, the J end lost 1 base, and 9 bases lay between the germline ends. Germline V lookup: CDR1 SGHTA, CDR2 FQGNSA. The CDR3 loop spans 14 amino acids. The CDR3 DNA is TGTGCCAGCAGCTTTAGTGGTGAGAACACTGAAGCTTTCTTT. Its translation: CASSFSGENTEAFF.

The genes are TRBV7-2 and TRBJ1-4, with 7 bases matching TRBD1. Per the germline V gene, CDR1 is SGHTA and CDR2 is FQGNSA. The CDR3 covers 14 residues. V was pared by 5 bases and J by 6 bases, with 6 bases of the junction left unmatched. The CDR3 nucleotides are TGTGCCAGCAGCGCTCAGGGGGGTTATGAAAAACTGTTTTTT. Its protein is CASSAQGGYEKLFF.

This chain connects TRBV25-1 to TRBJ1-4; possibly TRBD1 for D (6 bases). The CDR3 is 16 residues long. Trimming took off 3 bases at V and 7 bases at J, with 18 bases between the two ends. Germline V gene data show CDR1 as MGHDK and CDR2 as SYGVNS. CDR3 in amino acids: CASSDYALRGFEKLFF. The CDR3 nucleotides are TGTGCCAGCAGTGACTACGCCCTTAGGGGGTTTGAAAAACTGTTTTTT.

The chain joins TRBV7-4 to TRBJ1-5; 9 bases are a match to TRBD1. Germline CDR1 and CDR2: SGHVT and SQSDAQ. The CDR3 loop spans 13 amino acids. J was trimmed by 8 bases and V by 4 bases; bases with no gene match: 3. CDR3 protein: CASSSDRGEPQHF. CDR3 DNA: TGTGCCAGCAGCTCGGACAGGGGCGAGCCCCAGCATTTT.

The CDR3 DNA follows: TGTGCCAGCAGCCCCGGACAGGGCCTCTCTGGAAACACCATATATTTT. The encoded protein is CASSPGQGLSGNTIYF. The genes are TRBV5-6 and TRBJ1-3, with 8 bases that match TRBD1. V was clipped by 4 bases and J by 0 bases; unmatched bases: 6. Germline lookup yields CDR1 SGHDT and CDR2 YYEEEE. The CDR3 spans 16 residues.

This chain joins TRBV4-2 and TRBJ2-6; D uncertain. CDR1 and CDR2 from the germline V gene are LGHNA and YNFKEQ. V gave up 0 bases and J gave up 0 bases, with 6 bases separating them. The CDR3 loop spans 16 amino acids. The CDR3 nucleotides read TGTGCCAGCAGCCAAGATCGTTCCTCTGGGGCCAACGTCCTGACTTTC. This sequence encodes CASSQDRSSGANVLTF.

The chain links TRBV5-4 to TRBJ1-2, with 7 bases matching TRBD1. CDR1 and CDR2 (germline): SGHNT, YYREEE (reference sequence). This CDR3 comprises 14 residues. V was clipped by 4 bases and J by 11 bases; unmatched bases: 14. The CDR3 protein is CASSPGRGTEEYTF. Here the CDR3 DNA reads TGTGCCAGCAGCCCGGGTAGGGGGACAGAGGAATACACCTTC.

The chain employs TRBV10-3 and TRBJ1-2; no reliable D call. Germline loops: CDR1 ENHRY, CDR2 SYGVKD. The ends were cut back, 2 bases at V and 5 bases at J, with 9 bases in the middle. The CDR3 is 13 amino acids. The CDR3 sequence: CAISEPGSYGYTF. The DNA of the CDR3 is TGTGCCATCAGTGAGCCCGGTTCATATGGCTACACCTTC.

In this sample, this clone turned up a few times. V gene TRBV7-2 combines with J gene TRBJ2-3, with TRBD1 as a possible D gene (6 bases). V was shortened by 4 bases and J by 10 bases, with 12 bases between the two germline ends. The CDR3 length is 12 residues. CDR1 is SGHTA, CDR2 FQGNSA, per germline. CDR3 amino acids: CASSSRTEAQYF. The CDR3 DNA follows: TGTGCCAGCAGCTCCCGGACAGAAGCGCAGTATTTT.

The chain joins TRBV7-2 to TRBJ2-1, with 8 positions matching TRBD2. V was clipped by 5 bases and J by 8 bases; unmatched bases: 14. The CDR3 is made up of 16 amino acids. Germline values: CDR1 SGHTA, CDR2 FQGNSA. CDR3 sequence reads: CASSRAGGHVMYEQFF. For the CDR3, the DNA is TGTGCCAGCAGCCGTGCGGGGGGACATGTGATGTATGAGCAGTTCTTC.

This clone was observed once. V usage is TRBV6-5 and J usage is TRBJ2-5; D is possibly TRBD2 (6 bases). The CDR3 runs to 15 residues. Trimming took off 6 bases at V and 2 bases at J, with 16 bases between the two ends. The germline V gene encodes CDR1 MNHEY and CDR2 SVGAGI. The CDR3 DNA sequence: TGTGCCAGCAGACGAACCGGGACTTTACAAGAGACCCAGTACTTC. Its translation is CASRRTGTLQETQYF.

The rearrangement links TRBV4-3 to TRBJ1-2; D call uncertain. Trimming removed 2 bases from V and 5 bases from J, with 18 bases in between. Germline-derived CDR1 and CDR2 are LGHNA and YSLEER. The CDR3 is 16 residues long. For the CDR3, the DNA is TGCGCCAGCAGCCAACCCAGGAGTCAGGCTATTTATGGCTACACCTTC. The encoded protein is CASSQPRSQAIYGYTF.